This is a list of T cell receptor beta chains from one sample in a study of T cells in Graves' hyperthyroidism and ophthalmopathy. TCRdb analysed the multiplex PCR reads with MiXCR anew, one entry per CDR3 protein. The table includes around 350,000 distinct CDR3 sequences, 17% detected once. Sequenced: blood. All receptors come from a woman in her 30s with Graves' hyperthyroidism that later progressed to Graves' ophthalmopathy. The CDR3 runs from the conserved cysteine through the conserved F or W. The order of the fields is V gene, clone size, D gene, J gene, CDR3 DNA, CDR3 protein. D genes are given only for firm matches. Expanded clones get a size class; other rows say once, few or many, or leave the size out.

V gene: TRBV19; clone size: once; D gene: .; J gene: TRBJ1-5; CDR3 DNA: TGTGCCAGTAGTCCCCCCGGGTTTGGCAATCAGCCCCAGCATTTT; CDR3 protein: CASSPPGFGNQPQHF
V gene: TRBV7-2; clone size: few; D gene: .; J gene: TRBJ1-6; CDR3 DNA: TGTGCCAGCAGCGCAGGGTCGTGGTATGGGTCACCCCTCCACTTT; CDR3 protein: CASSAGSWYGSPLHF
V gene: TRBV7-9; clone size: many; D gene: .; J gene: TRBJ1-6; CDR3 DNA: TGTGCCAGCAGCCATTCCGGGACGGGAGCTCCCGGTTCACCCCTCCACTTT; CDR3 protein: CASSHSGTGAPGSPLHF
V gene: TRBV5-1; clone size: many; D gene: .; J gene: TRBJ2-3; CDR3 DNA: TGCGCCAGCAGCTCCGGGCCCGGCCCGGATACGCAGTATTTT; CDR3 protein: CASSSGPGPDTQYF
V gene: TRBV18; clone size: few; D gene: .; J gene: TRBJ2-5; CDR3 DNA: TGTGCCAGCTCACCACTTGGAGGGGACGAGACCCAGTACTTC; CDR3 protein: CASSPLGGDETQYF
V gene: TRBV11-3; clone size: many; D gene: TRBD1; J gene: TRBJ2-2; CDR3 DNA: TGTGCCAGCAGCTTAGGCGGACAGGCGAACACCGGGGAGCTGTTTTTT; CDR3 protein: CASSLGGQANTGELFF
V gene: TRBV6-2/TRBV6-3; clone size: few; D gene: TRBD2; J gene: TRBJ2-2; CDR3 DNA: TGTGCCAGCAGCAGCGGGGCTAACACCGGGGAGCTGTTTTTT; CDR3 protein: CASSSGANTGELFF
V gene: TRBV5-6; clone size: few; D gene: .; J gene: TRBJ2-3; CDR3 DNA: TGTGCCAGCAACATTCTGAATCCCGCCAGCACAGATACGCAGTATTTT; CDR3 protein: CASNILNPASTDTQYF
V gene: TRBV28; clone size: many; D gene: TRBD1; J gene: TRBJ1-2; CDR3 DNA: TGTGCCAGCAGTTTTGTTACAGGGGTCAATTTTTATGGCTACACCTTC; CDR3 protein: CASSFVTGVNFYGYTF
V gene: TRBV28; clone size: many; D gene: .; J gene: TRBJ1-2; CDR3 DNA: TGTGCCAGCAATCCATGGGACTATGGCTACACCTTC; CDR3 protein: CASNPWDYGYTF
V gene: TRBV28; clone size: few; D gene: .; J gene: TRBJ1-1; CDR3 DNA: TGTGCCAGCAGTTTTCCCACAGCCCTGAACACTGAAGCTTTCTTT; CDR3 protein: CASSFPTALNTEAFF
V gene: TRBV6-1; clone size: many; D gene: .; J gene: TRBJ1-2; CDR3 DNA: TGTGCCAGCAGCCAAGGTTGGGATGGCTACACCTTC; CDR3 protein: CASSQGWDGYTF
V gene: TRBV3-1; clone size: many; D gene: .; J gene: TRBJ2-2; CDR3 DNA: TGTGCCAGCAGCCAAGTGGCTAGCGCCGGGGAGCTGTTTTTT; CDR3 protein: CASSQVASAGELFF
V gene: TRBV30; clone size: .; D gene: .; J gene: TRBJ1-5; CDR3 DNA: TGTGCCTGGAGTGTACGGTCTGAATATAGCAATCAGCCCCAGCATTTT; CDR3 protein: CAWSVRSEYSNQPQHF
V gene: TRBV14; clone size: .; D gene: .; J gene: TRBJ2-5; CDR3 DNA: TGTGCCAGCAGCCAAGTCTTGACAGTCCAAGAGACCCAGTACTTC; CDR3 protein: CASSQVLTVQETQYF
V gene: TRBV5-4; clone size: few; D gene: .; J gene: TRBJ1-1; CDR3 DNA: TGTGCCAGCAGCCATGCTCTGGGACAAGTAATGAACACTGAAGCTTTCTTT; CDR3 protein: CASSHALGQVMNTEAFF
V gene: TRBV10-1; clone size: .; D gene: TRBD1; J gene: TRBJ1-1; CDR3 DNA: TGCGCCAGCAAAGGACAGGGGGCGCAGAACACTGAAGCTTTCTTT; CDR3 protein: CASKGQGAQNTEAFF
V gene: TRBV18; clone size: many; D gene: .; J gene: TRBJ1-4; CDR3 DNA: TGTGCCAGCTCACCAGACTCTCAAGGGGAAAAACTGTTTTTT; CDR3 protein: CASSPDSQGEKLFF
V gene: TRBV11-2; clone size: many; D gene: .; J gene: TRBJ1-4; CDR3 DNA: TGTGCCAGCAGCTTTCCAGCTATTGGTCGGGGTTTTAGGCCTAATGAAAAACTGTTTTTT; CDR3 protein: CASSFPAIGRGFRPNEKLFF
V gene: TRBV20-1; clone size: .; D gene: TRBD2; J gene: TRBJ2-5; CDR3 DNA: TGCAGTGCTCCTCCTCCGACTAGCGGAGCCTCTGGGACCCAGTACTTC; CDR3 protein: CSAPPPTSGASGTQYF
V gene: TRBV7-9; clone size: .; D gene: TRBD1; J gene: TRBJ1-2; CDR3 DNA: TGTGCCAGCAGCTTACCCCAGGGGGGACATGACCCAAACTATGGCTACACCTTC; CDR3 protein: CASSLPQGGHDPNYGYTF
V gene: TRBV10-3; clone size: few; D gene: TRBD2; J gene: TRBJ2-1; CDR3 DNA: TGTGCCTCGGGAGGACTAGACATGGATGAGCAGTTCTTC; CDR3 protein: CASGGLDMDEQFF
V gene: TRBV7-9; clone size: many; D gene: .; J gene: TRBJ2-1; CDR3 DNA: TGTGCCAGCAGCTTCGACTCGGGGGAGCAGTTCTTC; CDR3 protein: CASSFDSGEQFF
V gene: TRBV27; clone size: few; D gene: .; J gene: TRBJ2-1; CDR3 DNA: TGTGCCAGCGGAGGGGGGTTAAGCTCCTACAATGAGCAGTTCTTC; CDR3 protein: CASGGGLSSYNEQFF
V gene: TRBV7-9; clone size: few; D gene: TRBD2; J gene: TRBJ2-7; CDR3 DNA: TGTGCCAGCAGCCTCGGGGGGGGGAGTCTCTACGAGCAGTACTTC; CDR3 protein: CASSLGGGSLYEQYF
V gene: TRBV19; clone size: many; D gene: .; J gene: TRBJ1-1; CDR3 DNA: TGTGCCAGTAGCGGACAGAGTTTGAACACTGAAGCTTTCTTT; CDR3 protein: CASSGQSLNTEAFF
V gene: TRBV28; clone size: many; D gene: TRBD1; J gene: TRBJ1-2; CDR3 DNA: TGTGCCAGCAGAGCAGTGAAAAGGGACAGAACCTATGGCTACACCTTC; CDR3 protein: CASRAVKRDRTYGYTF
V gene: TRBV10-3; clone size: many; D gene: .; J gene: TRBJ1-4; CDR3 DNA: TGTGCCATCAGTGAAATCTGGTTGGAAAAACTGTTTTTT; CDR3 protein: CAISEIWLEKLFF
V gene: TRBV28; clone size: many; D gene: .; J gene: TRBJ1-2; CDR3 DNA: TGTGCCAGCAGTTTCCTTACCGAGGGGGGTGGCTACACCTTC; CDR3 protein: CASSFLTEGGGYTF
V gene: TRBV28; clone size: many; D gene: .; J gene: TRBJ2-1; CDR3 DNA: TGTGCCAGCAGTTGGGGCGGGAACTCCTACAATGAGCAGTTCTTC; CDR3 protein: CASSWGGNSYNEQFF
V gene: TRBV3-1; clone size: few; D gene: TRBD1; J gene: TRBJ2-1; CDR3 DNA: TGTGCCAGCTCCCGAGAAGGGGGCCCCACCCCCTACAATGAGCAGTTCTTC; CDR3 protein: CASSREGGPTPYNEQFF
V gene: TRBV27; clone size: many; D gene: .; J gene: TRBJ1-1; CDR3 DNA: TGTGCCAGCAGCGAGGGGGGGAGGTATGCTTTCTTT; CDR3 protein: CASSEGGRYAFF
V gene: TRBV5-4; clone size: few; D gene: .; J gene: TRBJ1-1; CDR3 DNA: TGTGCCAGCAGCCAGTCCAGAACAGAAGCTTTCTTT; CDR3 protein: CASSQSRTEAFF
V gene: TRBV7-2; clone size: .; D gene: .; J gene: TRBJ1-2; CDR3 DNA: TGTGCCAGCAGCTTAGCCCTCAGGACGGATGGCTACACCTTC; CDR3 protein: CASSLALRTDGYTF
V gene: TRBV6-1; clone size: many; D gene: .; J gene: TRBJ2-2; CDR3 DNA: TGTGCCAGCAGTGAGGGGGGGGCGGGCACCGGGGAGCTGTTTTTT; CDR3 protein: CASSEGGAGTGELFF
V gene: TRBV5-6; clone size: .; D gene: .; J gene: TRBJ1-4; CDR3 DNA: TGTGCCAGCAGCCCTGGACCCCGATTGGGAGAAAAACTGTTTTTT; CDR3 protein: CASSPGPRLGEKLFF
V gene: TRBV6-1; clone size: many; D gene: TRBD2; J gene: TRBJ2-3; CDR3 DNA: TGTGCCAGCTCCGCCTTGACTAGCGGGATTAATACGCAGTATTTT; CDR3 protein: CASSALTSGINTQYF
V gene: TRBV7-8; clone size: many; D gene: .; J gene: TRBJ1-1; CDR3 DNA: TGTGCCAGCAGCTCCCAGCCTCAGGGGAACACTGAAGCTTTCTTT; CDR3 protein: CASSSQPQGNTEAFF
V gene: TRBV12-5; clone size: many; D gene: .; J gene: TRBJ2-5; CDR3 DNA: TGTGCTAGTGGTCCCGGGAACGGAGAGACCCAGTACTTC; CDR3 protein: CASGPGNGETQYF
V gene: TRBV12-3/TRBV12-4; clone size: many; D gene: .; J gene: TRBJ1-1; CDR3 DNA: TGTGCCAGCAGTTTAGTAGGGGAGGCTGAAGCTTTCTTT; CDR3 protein: CASSLVGEAEAFF
V gene: TRBV20-1; clone size: .; D gene: .; J gene: TRBJ2-1; CDR3 DNA: TGCAGTGCTAGAGATCCCCAGATAAATGAGCAGTTCTTC; CDR3 protein: CSARDPQINEQFF
V gene: TRBV25-1; clone size: .; D gene: .; J gene: TRBJ2-5; CDR3 DNA: TGTGCCAGCAGTGAATCTAGGAGGGGGGGCGGAAAAGAGACCCAGTACTTC; CDR3 protein: CASSESRRGGGKETQYF
V gene: TRBV9; clone size: many; D gene: .; J gene: TRBJ2-3; CDR3 DNA: TGTGCCAGCAGCGTAGCAACGGATACGCAGTATTTT; CDR3 protein: CASSVATDTQYF
V gene: TRBV6-2/TRBV6-3; clone size: many; D gene: TRBD1; J gene: TRBJ1-2; CDR3 DNA: TGTGCCAGCAGAGGGACAGAGCACTATGGCTACACCTTC; CDR3 protein: CASRGTEHYGYTF
V gene: TRBV2; clone size: many; D gene: .; J gene: TRBJ1-3; CDR3 DNA: TGTGCCAGCAGTGAGTTAGGGCAGAGCTCTGGAAACACCATATATTTT; CDR3 protein: CASSELGQSSGNTIYF
V gene: TRBV5-1; clone size: many; D gene: .; J gene: TRBJ1-1; CDR3 DNA: TGCGCCAGCAGCTTGGAGGTGAGCGAGGAAGCTTTCTTT; CDR3 protein: CASSLEVSEEAFF